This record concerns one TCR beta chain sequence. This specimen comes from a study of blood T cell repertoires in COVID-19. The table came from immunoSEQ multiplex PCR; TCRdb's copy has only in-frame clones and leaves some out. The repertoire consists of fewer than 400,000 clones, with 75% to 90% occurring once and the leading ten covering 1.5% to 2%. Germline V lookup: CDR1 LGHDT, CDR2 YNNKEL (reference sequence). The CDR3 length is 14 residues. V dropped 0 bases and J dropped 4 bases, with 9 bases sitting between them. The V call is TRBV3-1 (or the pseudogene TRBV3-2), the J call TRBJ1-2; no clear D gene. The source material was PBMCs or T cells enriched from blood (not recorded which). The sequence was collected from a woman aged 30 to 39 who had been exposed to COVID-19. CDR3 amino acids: CASSQDTAGYGYTF. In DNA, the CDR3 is TGTGCCAGCAGCCAAGATACTGCGGGCTATGGCTACACCTTC.